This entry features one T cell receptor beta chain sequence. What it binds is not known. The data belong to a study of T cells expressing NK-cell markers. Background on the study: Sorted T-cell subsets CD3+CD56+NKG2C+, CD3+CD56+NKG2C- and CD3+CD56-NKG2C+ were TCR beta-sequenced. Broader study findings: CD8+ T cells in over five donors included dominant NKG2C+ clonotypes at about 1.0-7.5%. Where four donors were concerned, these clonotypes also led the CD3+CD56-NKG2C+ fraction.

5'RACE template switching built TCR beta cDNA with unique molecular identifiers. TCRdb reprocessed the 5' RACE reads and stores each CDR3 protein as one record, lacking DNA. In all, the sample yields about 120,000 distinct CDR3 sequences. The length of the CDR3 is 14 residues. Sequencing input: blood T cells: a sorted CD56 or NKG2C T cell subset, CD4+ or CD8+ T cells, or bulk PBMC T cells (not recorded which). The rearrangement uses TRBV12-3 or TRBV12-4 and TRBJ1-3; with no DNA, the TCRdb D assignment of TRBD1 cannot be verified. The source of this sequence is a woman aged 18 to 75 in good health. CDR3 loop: CATAGGPSGNTIYF.